These 21 T cell receptor beta chains were sequenced from one sample in a study of neurological immune-mediated disorders (dated by TCRdb to the late 2010s). Library preparation used 5' RACE. The run used an Illumina HiSeq 2500. TCRdb trimmed public reads at Q25 via fastp, called clones via MiXCR and kept in-frame beta chains. Rows with one shared CDR3 protein collapse into an entry with the most common genes and DNA. The sample has about 58,000 distinct CDR3 sequences on record, more than 3% of them singletons. The ten largest clones add up to 6% to 8.5% of the sample. Sequenced: PBMCs. The receptor source for this set is a woman aged 55-70 years with multiple sclerosis.

This clonotype was counted at least ten times. In nucleotides, the CDR3 is TGTGCCAGCAGCCGAGAGGGGTTGCGAACTGAAGCTTTCTTT. Its protein product is CASSREGLRTEAFF. The V gene is TRBV3-1, the J gene TRBJ1-1, with D perhaps matching TRBD1 (5 bases). The germline gives CDR1 LGHDT, CDR2 YNNKEL (reference sequence). CDR3 length: 14 residues. The germline V and J ends were trimmed by 4 bases and 5 bases, with 14 bases remaining between them.

The V and J genes are TRBV3-1 and TRBJ2-7; 7 bases match TRBD1. The CDR3 has 14 residues. Losses at the gene ends were 6 bases for V and 6 bases for J; bases not matched to a gene: 11. Germline CDR1 is LGHDT and CDR2 is YNNKEL (reference sequence). The CDR3 sequence is CASSLHSDRAEQYF. Here the CDR3 DNA reads TGTGCCAGCAGTCTTCATTCCGACAGGGCCGAGCAGTACTTC.

This clonotype was counted at least ten times. The genes are TRBV12-3 or TRBV12-4 and TRBJ2-5; perhaps D is TRBD1 or TRBD2 (5 bases each). The CDR3 spans 11 residues. Trimming left V 8 bases short and J 4 bases short, with 8 bases between. The CDR3: CASARGETQYF. Here the CDR3 DNA reads TGTGCCAGCGCGAGGGGAGAGACCCAGTACTTC.

The table lists this clonotype with many counts. The chain employs TRBV10-3 and TRBJ2-1; D is unresolved. Germline CDR1 reads ENHRY; CDR2 reads SYGVKD. The CDR3 consists of 14 residues. With 0 bases removed from V and 4 bases from J, the gap between germline ends came to 7 bases. The chain's CDR3 is CAISESTEYNEQFF. CDR3 DNA sequence: TGTGCCATCAGTGAGTCAACGGAGTACAATGAGCAGTTCTTC.

A note on this clonotype: One base away lies a much larger clone, so this may be a sequencing read error. V is TRBV7-8 and J is TRBJ1-5; D gene unclear. CDR1 and CDR2 from the germline V gene are SGHVS and FQNEAQ. The CDR3 covers 14 residues. The CDR3 loop reads CASSLASRHQPQNF. CDR3 nucleotides: TGTGCCAGCAGCTTAGCGTCCAGGCATCAGCCCCAGAATTTT.

Ten or more counts support this clonotype. This chain connects TRBV6-1 to TRBJ2-5; a possible D gene is TRBD1 (6 bases). Germline V lookup: CDR1 MNHNS, CDR2 SASEGT. Trimming removed 7 bases at V and 5 bases at J, with 20 bases between. The CDR3 consists of 15 residues. The CDR3: CASNPGQMPGETQYF. DNA for the CDR3: TGTGCCAGCAACCCGGGACAAATGCCGGGGGAGACCCAGTACTTC.

At least ten counts were recorded for this clonotype. This rearrangement joins TRBV7-9 to TRBJ2-7, with D tentatively TRBD1 or TRBD2 (5 bases each). This CDR3 is 15 amino acids long. Deletions cut 5 bases from V and 4 bases from J, with 18 bases between. Germline values: CDR1 SEHNR, CDR2 FQNEAQ (reference sequence). The CDR3 nucleotides are TGTGCCAGCAGCCCTCGGGACCGTACGGGATACGAGCAGTACTTC. It yields the protein CASSPRDRTGYEQYF.

By share of the sample, this clonotype is large. The chain joins TRBV7-9 to TRBJ2-1, with a tentative D call TRBD1 (5 bases). CDR1 is SEHNR and CDR2 is FQNEAQ in the germline V gene (reference sequence). This CDR3 has 15 amino acids. Trimming left V 4 bases short and J 3 bases short, with 13 bases between. The CDR3 reads CASSSTGPGYNEQFF. In nucleotides, the CDR3 is TGTGCCAGCAGCTCCACAGGTCCCGGCTACAATGAGCAGTTCTTC.

This clonotype was observed many times. This sequence joins TRBV20-1 and TRBJ2-3; 9 bases align to TRBD2. Germline CDR1 reads DFQATT; CDR2 reads SNEGSKA (reference sequence). After removal of 5 bases from V and 4 bases from J, the junction contained 10 bases not matched to a gene. The CDR3 length is 15 residues. The CDR3 is CSAPSGRGGPDTQYF. The CDR3 region has the DNA TGCAGTGCTCCTAGTGGGCGGGGGGGCCCAGATACGCAGTATTTT.

This clonotype has a count of ten or more. The V gene is TRBV5-1, the J gene TRBJ1-1, with unresolved D. Germline CDR1 is SGHRS and CDR2 is YFSETQ. This CDR3 is 13 amino acids long. V was trimmed by 0 bases and J by 2 bases, leaving 5 bases between them. CDR3 sequence: CASSLETNTEAFF. CDR3 DNA sequence: TGCGCCAGCAGCTTGGAGACCAACACTGAAGCTTTCTTT.

This clonotype appeared a few times. The chain has TRBV7-3 and TRBJ2-3, with D possibly TRBD2 on 5 matching bases. Trimming pared 5 bases from V and 0 bases from J, leaving 6 bases between. Germline V gene data show CDR1 as SGHTA and CDR2 as FQGTGA. This CDR3 is 13 amino acids long. CDR3 residues: CASSRGSTDTQYF. For the CDR3, the DNA is TGTGCCAGCAGCCGCGGGAGCACAGATACGCAGTATTTT.

The table lists this clonotype with many counts. The CDR3 spells CASSGGQNGEQYF. Written as DNA, the CDR3 is TGCGCCAGCAGCGGCGGACAGAACGGCGAGCAGTACTTC. V usage is TRBV5-1 and J usage is TRBJ2-7; D might be TRBD1 (6 bases). The CDR3 extends over 13 amino acids. The V gene lost 4 bases and the J gene lost 6 bases, with 14 bases spanning the gap. Germline CDR1 is SGHRS and CDR2 is YFSETQ.

This clonotype was recorded at least ten times. This rearrangement joins TRBV6-6 to TRBJ2-3; TRBD1 matches 7 bases. Germline values: CDR1 MNHNY, CDR2 SVGAGI (reference sequence). V lost 11 bases, J lost 4 bases, and 9 bases stayed unmatched. The CDR3 spans 13 residues. CDR3 in DNA: TGTGCCCTGAGACAGGGTGGGGCAGATACGCAGTATTTT. This sequence encodes CALRQGGADTQYF.

Many counts were recorded for this clonotype. V is TRBV6-6 and J is TRBJ1-1; D possibly corresponds to TRBD1 (5 bases). Trimming removed 11 bases from V and 4 bases from J, with 17 bases in between. The CDR3 extends over 13 amino acids. Germline CDR1 reads MNHNY; CDR2 reads SVGAGI (reference sequence). The DNA of the CDR3 is TGTGCCGTCCGGGACCAAGGAGTCACTGAAGCTTTCTTT. Translating gives CAVRDQGVTEAFF.

The CDR3 sequence is CASSPLYEQYF. The CDR3 nucleotides are TGTGCCAGCAGCCCGCTTTACGAGCAGTACTTC. The chain combines TRBV28 with TRBJ2-7; D unresolved. The CDR3 runs to 11 residues. V gave up 6 bases and J gave up 4 bases, with 7 bases separating them. The germline V gene encodes CDR1 MDHEN and CDR2 SYDVKM.

This clonotype was observed at least ten times. The chain joins TRBV20-1 to TRBJ2-1, with TRBD2 identical over 8 bases. This CDR3 has 16 residues. CDR1 DFQATT and CDR2 SNEGSKA come from the germline V gene (reference sequence). After removal of 1 base from V and 2 bases from J, the junction contained 7 bases not matched to a gene. The CDR3 DNA reads TGCAGTGCTAGAGGTGTACGGCGGGAGGCCTACAATGAGCAGTTCTTC. Translation: CSARGVRREAYNEQFF.

This clonotype was counted many times. This chain uses TRBV5-1 with TRBJ1-5; D remains ambiguous. Germline V gene lookup returns CDR1 SGHRS and CDR2 YFSETQ. The ends were cut back, 0 bases at V and 1 base at J, with 5 bases in the middle. This CDR3 comprises 14 residues. The CDR3 loop is CASSLGGSNQPQHF. The CDR3, as DNA: TGCGCCAGCAGCTTGGGGGGAAGCAATCAGCCCCAGCATTTT.

This clonotype was picked up many times. V usage is TRBV10-3 and J usage is TRBJ2-6; D is possibly TRBD1 (6 bases). The CDR3 length is 15 residues. Germline CDR1 ENHRY, CDR2 SYGVKD. With 7 bases removed from V and 2 bases from J, the gap between germline ends came to 12 bases. The CDR3 here is CAINNQGPGANVLTF. The CDR3 region has the DNA TGTGCCATCAACAATCAGGGGCCTGGGGCCAACGTCCTGACTTTC.

This clonotype was observed many times. V is TRBV20-1 and J is TRBJ1-5, with D uncertain. The CDR3 runs to 15 residues. Germline V gene sequence: CDR1 DFQATT, CDR2 SNEGSKA (reference sequence). V lost 3 bases to trimming and J lost 0 bases, with 12 bases between them. In nucleotides, the CDR3 is TGCAGTGCTAGTTGGGGTCACAGTAGCAATCAGCCCCAGCATTTT. It encodes CSASWGHSSNQPQHF.

This clonotype was picked up many times. This chain uses TRBV20-1 with TRBJ2-3, with a possible D match to TRBD1 (6 bases). The germline CDR1 and CDR2 sequences are DFQATT and SNEGSKA (reference sequence). The CDR3 consists of 13 residues. V lost 1 base to trimming and J lost 5 bases, with 10 bases between them. DNA of the CDR3: TGCAGTGCTAGAGGGGGGCTCAGAGATACGCAGTATTTT. Protein sequence: CSARGGLRDTQYF.

This clonotype has ten or more counts. The gene calls are TRBV14 and TRBJ1-1, with 7 bases aligning to TRBD1. The trim removed 8 bases at V and 1 base at J, leaving 7 bases unmatched. The CDR3 runs to 14 residues. CDR1 is SGHDN and CDR2 is FVKESK in the germline V gene. For the CDR3, the DNA is TGTGCCAGCCGAAGACAGGGAGGGAACACTGAAGCTTTCTTT. Protein product: CASRRQGGNTEAFF.